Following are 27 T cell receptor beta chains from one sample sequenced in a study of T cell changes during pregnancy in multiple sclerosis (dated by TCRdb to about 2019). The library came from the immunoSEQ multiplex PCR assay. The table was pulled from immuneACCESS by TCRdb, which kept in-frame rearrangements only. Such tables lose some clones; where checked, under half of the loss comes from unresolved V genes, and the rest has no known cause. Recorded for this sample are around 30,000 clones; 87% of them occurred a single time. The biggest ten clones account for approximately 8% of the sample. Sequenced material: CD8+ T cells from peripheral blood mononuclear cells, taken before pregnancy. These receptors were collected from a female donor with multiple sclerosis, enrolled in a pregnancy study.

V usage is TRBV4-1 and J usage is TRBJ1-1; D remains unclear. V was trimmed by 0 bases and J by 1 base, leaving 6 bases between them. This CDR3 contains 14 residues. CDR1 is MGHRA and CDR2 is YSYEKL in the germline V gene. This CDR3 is CASSQEAGNTEAFF. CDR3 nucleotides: TGCGCCAGCAGCCAAGAGGCGGGGAACACTGAAGCTTTCTTT.

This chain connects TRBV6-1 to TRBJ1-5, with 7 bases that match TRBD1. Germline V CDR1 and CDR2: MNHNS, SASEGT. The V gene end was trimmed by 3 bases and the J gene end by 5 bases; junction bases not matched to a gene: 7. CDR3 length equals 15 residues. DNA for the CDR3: TGTGCCAGCAGTGATGACGAGGGGGCTTATCAGCCCCAGCATTTT. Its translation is CASSDDEGAYQPQHF.

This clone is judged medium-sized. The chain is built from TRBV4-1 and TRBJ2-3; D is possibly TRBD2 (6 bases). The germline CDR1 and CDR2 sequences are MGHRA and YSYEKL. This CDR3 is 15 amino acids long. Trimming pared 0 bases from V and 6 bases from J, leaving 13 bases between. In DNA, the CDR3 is TGCGCCAGCAGCCAAGATATCGGGAGTACTGATACGCAGTATTTT. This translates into CASSQDIGSTDTQYF.

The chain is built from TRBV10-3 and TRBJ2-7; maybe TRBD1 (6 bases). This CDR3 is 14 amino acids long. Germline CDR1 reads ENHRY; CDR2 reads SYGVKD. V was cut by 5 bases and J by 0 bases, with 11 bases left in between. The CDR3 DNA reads TGTGCCATCAGTCTTCAGGGGAGCTCCTACGAGCAGTACTTC. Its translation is CAISLQGSSYEQYF.

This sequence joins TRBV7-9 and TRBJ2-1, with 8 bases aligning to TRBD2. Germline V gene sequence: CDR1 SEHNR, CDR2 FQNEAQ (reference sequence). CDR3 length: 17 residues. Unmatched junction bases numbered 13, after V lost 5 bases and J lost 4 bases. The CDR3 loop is CASSGLGGRTTYNEQFF. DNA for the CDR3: TGTGCCAGCAGCGGGTTGGGCGGGAGGACGACATACAATGAGCAGTTCTTC. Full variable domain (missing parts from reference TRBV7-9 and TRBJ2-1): DTGVSQNPRHKITKRGQNVTFRCDPISEHNRLYWYRQTLGQGPEFLTYFQNEAQLEKSRLLSDRFSAERPKGSFSTLEIQRTEQGDSAMYLCASSGLGGRTTYNEQFFGPGTRLTVL.

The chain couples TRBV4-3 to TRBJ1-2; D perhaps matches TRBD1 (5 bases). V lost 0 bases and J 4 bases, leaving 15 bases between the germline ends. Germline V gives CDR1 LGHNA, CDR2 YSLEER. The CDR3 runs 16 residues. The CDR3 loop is CASSQETELTGYGYTF. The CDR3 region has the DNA TGCGCCAGCAGCCAAGAGACAGAACTCACAGGCTATGGCTACACCTTC.

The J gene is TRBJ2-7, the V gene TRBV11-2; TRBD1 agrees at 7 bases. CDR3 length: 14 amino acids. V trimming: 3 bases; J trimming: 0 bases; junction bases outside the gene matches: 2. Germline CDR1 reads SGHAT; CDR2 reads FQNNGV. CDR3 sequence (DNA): TGTGCCAGCAGCTTGGGACAGAACTCCTACGAGCAGTACTTC. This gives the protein CASSLGQNSYEQYF.

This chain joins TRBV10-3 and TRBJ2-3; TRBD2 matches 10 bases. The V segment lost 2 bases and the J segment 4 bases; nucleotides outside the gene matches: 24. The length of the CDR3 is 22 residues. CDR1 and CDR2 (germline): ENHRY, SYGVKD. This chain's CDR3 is CAISEGGWGNSGRPSAPDTQYF. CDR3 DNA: TGTGCCATCAGTGAGGGGGGCTGGGGTAATAGCGGGAGGCCATCAGCCCCAGATACGCAGTATTTT.

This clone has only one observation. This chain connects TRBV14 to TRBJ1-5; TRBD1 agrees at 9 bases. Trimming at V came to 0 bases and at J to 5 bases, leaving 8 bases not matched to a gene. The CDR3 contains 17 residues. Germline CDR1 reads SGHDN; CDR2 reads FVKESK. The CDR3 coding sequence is TGTGCCAGCAGCCAAGAAGCGGACAGGGGTGGGTATCAGCCCCAGCATTTT. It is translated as CASSQEADRGGYQPQHF.

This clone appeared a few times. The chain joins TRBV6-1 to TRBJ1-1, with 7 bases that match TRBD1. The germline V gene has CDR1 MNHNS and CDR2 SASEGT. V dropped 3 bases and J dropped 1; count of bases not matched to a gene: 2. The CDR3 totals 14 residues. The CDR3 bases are TGTGCCAGCAGTGACGGACAGGAGAACACTGAAGCTTTCTTT. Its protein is CASSDGQENTEAFF.

CDR3 loop: CASSIQQGSYNEQFF. The CDR3 nucleotides are TGTGCCAGTAGTATTCAACAGGGGTCCTACAATGAGCAGTTCTTC. J is TRBJ2-1 and V is TRBV19; 7 nucleotides line up with TRBD1. The CDR3 loop spans 15 amino acids. CDR1 LNHDA and CDR2 SQIVND come from the germline V gene (reference sequence). V dropped 3 bases and J dropped 1; count of bases not matched to a gene: 3. The full variable domain, completed using reference TRBV19 and TRBJ2-1, is DGGITQSPKYLFRKEGQNVTLSCEQNLNHDAMYWYRQDPGQGLRLIYYSQIVNDFQKGDIAEGYSVSREKKESFPLTVTSAQKNPTAFYLCASSIQQGSYNEQFFGPGTRLTVL.

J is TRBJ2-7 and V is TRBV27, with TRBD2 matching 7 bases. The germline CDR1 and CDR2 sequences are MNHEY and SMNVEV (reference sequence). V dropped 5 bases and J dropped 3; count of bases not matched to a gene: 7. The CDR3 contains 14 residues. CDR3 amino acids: CASSLSGKLYEQYF. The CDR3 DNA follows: TGTGCCAGCAGTCTAAGCGGGAAGCTCTACGAGCAGTACTTC.

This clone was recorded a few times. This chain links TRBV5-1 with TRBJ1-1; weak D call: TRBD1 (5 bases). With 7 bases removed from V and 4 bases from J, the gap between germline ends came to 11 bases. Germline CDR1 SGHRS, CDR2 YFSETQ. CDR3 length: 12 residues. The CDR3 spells CASSKGPTEAFF. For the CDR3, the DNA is TGCGCCAGCTCTAAGGGGCCCACTGAAGCTTTCTTT.

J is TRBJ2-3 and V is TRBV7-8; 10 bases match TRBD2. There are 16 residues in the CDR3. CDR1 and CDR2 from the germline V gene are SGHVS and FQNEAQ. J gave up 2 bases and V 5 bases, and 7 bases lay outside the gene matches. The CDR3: CASSLRLAGLTDTQYF. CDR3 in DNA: TGTGCCAGCAGCCTCAGACTAGCGGGTCTCACAGATACGCAGTATTTT.

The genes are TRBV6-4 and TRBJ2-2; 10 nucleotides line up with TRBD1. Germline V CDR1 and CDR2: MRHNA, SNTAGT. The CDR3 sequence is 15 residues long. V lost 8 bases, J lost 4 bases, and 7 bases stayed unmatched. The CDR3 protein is CASAPGQGTTGELFF. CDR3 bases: TGTGCCAGCGCACCGGGACAGGGGACCACCGGGGAGCTGTTTTTT.

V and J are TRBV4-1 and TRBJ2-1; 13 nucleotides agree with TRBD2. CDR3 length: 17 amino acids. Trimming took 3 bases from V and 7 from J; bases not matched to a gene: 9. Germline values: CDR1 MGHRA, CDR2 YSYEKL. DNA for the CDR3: TGCGCCAGCAGCCAGGGGTTCGGACTAGCGGGAGAAAATGAGCAGTTCTTC. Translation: CASSQGFGLAGENEQFF.

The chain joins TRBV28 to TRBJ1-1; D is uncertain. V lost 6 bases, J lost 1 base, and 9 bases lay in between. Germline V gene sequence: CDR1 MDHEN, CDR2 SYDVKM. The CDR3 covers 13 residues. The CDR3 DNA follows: TGTGCCAGCAGAGCAGGTACGAACACTGAAGCTTTCTTT. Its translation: CASRAGTNTEAFF. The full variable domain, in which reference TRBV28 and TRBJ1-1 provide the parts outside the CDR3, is DVKVTQSSRYLVKRTGEKVFLECVQDMDHENMFWYRQDPGLGLRLIYFSYDVKMKEKGDIPEGYSVSREKKERFSLILESASTNQTSMYLCASRAGTNTEAFFGQGTRLTVV.

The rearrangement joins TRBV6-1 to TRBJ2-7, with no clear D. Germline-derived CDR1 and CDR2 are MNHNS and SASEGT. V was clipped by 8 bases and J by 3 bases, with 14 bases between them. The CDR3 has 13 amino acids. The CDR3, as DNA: TGTGCCAGCGGAATGGGCAAAAACTACGAGCAGTACTTC. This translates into CASGMGKNYEQYF.

The CDR3 loop reads CASSLGTGGEQYF. CDR3 DNA sequence: TGTGCCAGCAGCTTAGGGACAGGGGGCGAGCAGTACTTC. V and J are TRBV7-9 and TRBJ2-7; 10 bases match TRBD1. The CDR3 contains 13 residues. Germline assignment: CDR1 SEHNR and CDR2 FQNEAQ (reference sequence). V lost 1 base, J lost 6 bases, and 0 bases stayed unmatched.

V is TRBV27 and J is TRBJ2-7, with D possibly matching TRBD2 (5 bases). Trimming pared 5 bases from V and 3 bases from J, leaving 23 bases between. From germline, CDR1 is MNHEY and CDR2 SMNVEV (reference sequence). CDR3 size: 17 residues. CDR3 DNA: TGTGCCAGCAGTACCATCTCGGGGAGAGACCTCGTCTACGAGCAGTACTTC. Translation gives CASSTISGRDLVYEQYF.

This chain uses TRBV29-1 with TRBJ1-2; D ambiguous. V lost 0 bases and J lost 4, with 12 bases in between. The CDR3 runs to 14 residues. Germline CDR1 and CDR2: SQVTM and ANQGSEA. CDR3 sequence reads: CSVEDYKGVYGYTF. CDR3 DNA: TGCAGCGTTGAAGATTATAAGGGAGTCTATGGCTACACCTTC.

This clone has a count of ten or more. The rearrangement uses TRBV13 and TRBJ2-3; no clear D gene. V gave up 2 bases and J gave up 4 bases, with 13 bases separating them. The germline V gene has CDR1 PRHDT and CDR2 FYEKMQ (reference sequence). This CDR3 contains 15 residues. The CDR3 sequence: CASSLRSSWADTQYF. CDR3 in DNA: TGTGCCAGCAGCTTACGGTCTAGTTGGGCAGATACGCAGTATTTT.

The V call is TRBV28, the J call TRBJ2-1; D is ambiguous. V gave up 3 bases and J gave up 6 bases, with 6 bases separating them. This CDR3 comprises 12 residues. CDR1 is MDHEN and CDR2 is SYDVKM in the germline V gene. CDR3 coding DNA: TGTGCCAGCAGTTTTGTCCTCAATGAGCAGTTCTTC. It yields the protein CASSFVLNEQFF.

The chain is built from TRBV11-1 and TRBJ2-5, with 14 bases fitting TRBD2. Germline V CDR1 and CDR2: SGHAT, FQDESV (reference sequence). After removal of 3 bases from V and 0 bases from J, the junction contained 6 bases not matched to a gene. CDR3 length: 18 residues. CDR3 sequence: CASSFGTSGGAYQETQYF. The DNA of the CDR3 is TGTGCCAGCAGCTTCGGGACTAGCGGGGGAGCGTACCAAGAGACCCAGTACTTC.

The CDR3 region is CASSSGVRGEKLFF. DNA of the CDR3: TGTGCCAGCAGTTCCGGGGTCCGCGGTGAAAAACTGTTTTTT. V is TRBV27 and J is TRBJ1-4, with unresolved D. The CDR3 runs to 14 residues. The germline CDR1 and CDR2 sequences are MNHEY and SMNVEV (reference sequence). V was shortened by 4 bases and J by 7 bases, with 13 bases between the two germline ends.

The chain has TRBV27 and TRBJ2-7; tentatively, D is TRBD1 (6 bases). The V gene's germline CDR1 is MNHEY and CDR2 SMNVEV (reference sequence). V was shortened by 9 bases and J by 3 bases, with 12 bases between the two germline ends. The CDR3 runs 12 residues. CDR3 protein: CASRTENYEQYF. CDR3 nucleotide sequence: TGTGCCAGTCGGACAGAAAACTACGAGCAGTACTTC.

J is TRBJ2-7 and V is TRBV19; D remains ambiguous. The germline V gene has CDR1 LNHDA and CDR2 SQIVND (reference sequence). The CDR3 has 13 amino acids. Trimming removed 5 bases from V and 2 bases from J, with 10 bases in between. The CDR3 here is CASSVNEPYEQYF. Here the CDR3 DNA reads TGTGCCAGTAGTGTAAACGAGCCCTACGAGCAGTACTTC.